What follows is one TCR beta chain and its context. The data are from a study of identical twins. This CDR3 has 15 amino acids. J lost 1 base, V lost 5 bases, and 7 bases had no gene match. In germline, CDR1 is MNHEY, CDR2 SMNVEV (reference sequence). TCRdb analysed the 5' RACE reads with MiXCR anew, one entry per CDR3 protein. The repertoire holds 500,000 or so distinct CDR3 sequences, roughly 21% seen once, with 0.75% to 0.95% in the top ten. This sample was also put to use in a study of T cells expressing NK-cell markers.

Sequenced material: CD4+ T cells sorted from blood. The receptor's source is a young woman in good health. The chain joins TRBV27 to TRBJ2-7, with 8 bases that match TRBD2. CDR3 amino acids: CASSRFASGSYEQYF. The DNA for the CDR3 is TGTGCCAGCAGTCGTTTTGCTAGCGGGTCCTACGAGCAGTACTTC.